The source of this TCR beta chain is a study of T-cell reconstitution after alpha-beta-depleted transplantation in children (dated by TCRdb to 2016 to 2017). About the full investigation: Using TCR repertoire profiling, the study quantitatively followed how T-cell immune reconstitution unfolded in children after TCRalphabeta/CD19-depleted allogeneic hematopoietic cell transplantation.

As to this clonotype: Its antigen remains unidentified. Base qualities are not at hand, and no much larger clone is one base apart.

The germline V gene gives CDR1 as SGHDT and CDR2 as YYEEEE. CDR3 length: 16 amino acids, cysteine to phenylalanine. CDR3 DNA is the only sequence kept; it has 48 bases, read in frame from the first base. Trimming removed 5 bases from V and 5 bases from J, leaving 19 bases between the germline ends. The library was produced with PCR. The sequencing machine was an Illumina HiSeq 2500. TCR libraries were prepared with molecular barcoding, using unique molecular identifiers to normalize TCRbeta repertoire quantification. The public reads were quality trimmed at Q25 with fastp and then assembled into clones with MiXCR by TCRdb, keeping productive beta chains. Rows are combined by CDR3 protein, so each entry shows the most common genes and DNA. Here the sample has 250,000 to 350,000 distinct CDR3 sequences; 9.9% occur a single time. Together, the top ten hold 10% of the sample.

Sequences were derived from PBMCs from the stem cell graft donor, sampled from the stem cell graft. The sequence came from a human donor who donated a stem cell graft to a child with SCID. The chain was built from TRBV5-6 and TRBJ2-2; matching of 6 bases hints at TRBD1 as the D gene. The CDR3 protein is CASREQGTGETGELFF. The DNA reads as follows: TGTGCCAGCAGGGAACAGGGTACCGGAGAGACCGGGGAGCTGTTTTTT.